A selection of T cell receptor beta chains follows, all from one sample in a study of shared clonotypes between healthy human individuals. Produced via immunoSEQ multiplex PCR; TCRdb's table is partial and in-frame only. The sample holds about 2.4 million clones, over 85% seen once. Material for sequencing was naive CD4+ T cells from PBMCs. These receptors came from a man younger than 30 in good health. Some clones in this sample may be carry-over from other donors' samples. Each CDR3 is given with its conserved first and last residue. The D gene is left open where the match is weak. Only part of the rows carry a size: once, few, many, or a class if the clone is expanded.

J gene	V gene	clone size	D gene	CDR3 protein	CDR3 DNA
TRBJ2-7	TRBV2	NA	NA	CASSLKQGFPAYEQYF	TGTGCCAGCAGTTTAAAACAGGGTTTCCCTGCCTACGAGCAGTACTTC
TRBJ1-6	TRBV28	NA	NA	CASSFKSNSPLHF	TGTGCCAGCAGTTTCAAGAGTAATTCACCCCTCCACTTT
TRBJ2-7	TRBV18	NA	NA	CASSPGQNYEQYF	TGTGCCAGCTCACCCGGACAGAACTACGAGCAGTACTTC
TRBJ2-7	TRBV28	NA	NA	CASSLTYYEQYF	TGTGCCAGCAGTTTAACTTACTACGAGCAGTACTTC
TRBJ1-5	TRBV2	NA	NA	CASRVYGNQPQHF	TGTGCCAGCAGGGTTTATGGCAATCAGCCCCAGCATTTT
TRBJ2-3	TRBV20-1	NA	NA	CSASTDTQYF	TGCAGTGCCAGCACAGATACGCAGTATTTT
TRBJ2-3	TRBV7-8	NA	TRBD1	CASSLVVTGGWSDTQYF	TGTGCCAGCAGCCTCGTTGTTACAGGGGGCTGGTCAGATACGCAGTATTTT
TRBJ2-7	TRBV28	NA	NA	CASSPPLTATYEQYF	TGTGCCAGCAGTCCACCCCTTACAGCGACCTACGAGCAGTACTTC
TRBJ2-4	TRBV19	NA	NA	CASSSPILPGRVYIQYF	TGTGCCAGTAGTAGCCCAATCCTCCCCGGGAGAGTGTACATTCAGTACTTC
TRBJ2-7	TRBV11-2	NA	TRBD2	CASSAGTSGAGYEQYF	TGTGCCAGCAGCGCAGGGACTAGCGGGGCCGGGTACGAGCAGTACTTC
TRBJ2-3	TRBV28	NA	NA	CASSSTRKTDTQYF	TGTGCCAGCAGTTCGACTAGAAAAACAGATACGCAGTATTTT
TRBJ2-1	TRBV19	NA	TRBD2	CASSPRQLAGNYNEQFF	TGTGCCAGTAGCCCCCGCCAACTAGCGGGTAATTACAATGAGCAGTTCTTC
TRBJ1-2	TRBV7-2	NA	NA	CASSPSGAIGYGYTF	TGTGCCAGCAGCCCGTCCGGGGCGATAGGCTATGGCTACACCTTC
TRBJ2-3	TRBV4-1	NA	NA	CASSQVGFVGDTQYF	TGCGCCAGCAGCCAAGTTGGTTTCGTGGGAGATACGCAGTATTTT
TRBJ1-5	TRBV5-8	NA	NA	CASTLRGVRNQPQHF	TGTGCCAGCACTCTACGGGGCGTACGGAATCAGCCCCAGCATTTT
TRBJ2-7	TRBV7-9	NA	TRBD1	CASSSRDRRDEQYF	TGTGCCAGCAGCTCAAGGGACAGGAGGGACGAGCAGTACTTC
TRBJ2-5	TRBV9	NA	TRBD1	CASSVGGQGYVETQYF	TGTGCCAGCAGCGTAGGTGGACAGGGTTATGTAGAGACCCAGTACTTC
TRBJ1-2	TRBV5-1	NA	NA	CASAPGWGDGYGYTF	TGCGCCAGCGCCCCCGGGTGGGGGGATGGCTATGGCTACACCTTC
TRBJ1-2	TRBV14	NA	NA	CASSQDQGANSYGYTF	TGTGCCAGCAGCCAAGATCAGGGCGCCAACTCCTATGGCTACACCTTC
TRBJ2-7	TRBV7-9	NA	NA	CASSLSSKGYEQYF	TGTGCCAGCAGCTTAAGCTCTAAGGGGTACGAGCAGTACTTC
TRBJ1-1	TRBV7-3	few	NA	CASSLVGDTEAFF	TGTGCCAGCAGCTTGGTCGGGGACACTGAAGCTTTCTTT
TRBJ2-3	TRBV28	NA	TRBD1	CASSSRTGAADTQYF	TGTGCCAGCAGTTCCAGGACAGGGGCGGCAGATACGCAGTATTTT
TRBJ1-4	TRBV9	NA	TRBD1	CASSLQGAPEKLFF	TGTGCCAGCAGCCTACAGGGGGCCCCTGAAAAACTGTTTTTT
TRBJ1-1	TRBV19	NA	TRBD1	CASTTSTGGGTEAFF	TGTGCCAGTACCACCTCGACAGGGGGAGGCACTGAAGCTTTCTTT
TRBJ1-2	TRBV2	NA	NA	CASRPPGRTEDTF	TGTGCCAGCAGACCCCCGGGAAGAACCGAGGACACCTTC
TRBJ2-3	TRBV7-2	NA	TRBD2	CASSLALTSGRGTDTQYF	TGTGCCAGCAGCTTAGCGCTCACTAGCGGGAGAGGTACAGATACGCAGTATTTT
TRBJ2-7	TRBV5-4	NA	NA	CASSLMDSIHYEQYF	TGTGCCAGCAGCTTGATGGACAGTATTCACTACGAGCAGTACTTC
TRBJ1-2	TRBV7-9	NA	TRBD1	CASSPGTGGNYGYTF	TGTGCCAGCAGCCCTGGGACAGGGGGCAACTATGGCTACACCTTC
TRBJ1-2	TRBV7-3	NA	TRBD1	CASSPRTGGGYTF	TGTGCCAGCAGCCCCCGTACAGGGGGTGGCTACACCTTC
TRBJ1-1	TRBV28	NA	NA	CASSEKGRERAFF	TGTGCCAGCAGTGAAAAGGGTAGGGAGAGAGCTTTCTTT
TRBJ2-7	TRBV18	NA	NA	CASSEGIGYEQYF	TGTGCCAGCTCGGAGGGGATAGGCTACGAGCAGTACTTC
TRBJ1-2	TRBV14	NA	NA	CASSRRLAARANYGYTF	TGTGCCAGCAGCCGTCGTCTGGCGGCCCGAGCTAACTATGGCTACACCTTC
TRBJ1-2	TRBV5-1	NA	TRBD1	CASRSRTETGVYTF	TGCGCCAGCAGAAGTAGGACAGAAACAGGGGTTTACACCTTC
TRBJ1-3	TRBV5-5	NA	NA	CASSIGVSSGNTIYF	TGTGCCAGCTCCATCGGAGTGAGCTCTGGAAACACCATATATTTT
TRBJ2-3	TRBV7-2	NA	NA	CASSLDRATDTQYF	TGTGCCAGCAGCTTAGACAGAGCCACAGATACGCAGTATTTT
TRBJ2-1	TRBV15	NA	TRBD1	CATSREGTGDYRSYNEQFF	TGTGCCACCAGCAGAGAGGGGACAGGGGACTACCGCTCCTACAATGAGCAGTTCTTC
TRBJ2-7	TRBV6-5	NA	TRBD1	CASSPRTGGRVEQYF	TGTGCCAGCAGTCCCCGGACAGGGGGAAGGGTCGAGCAGTACTTC
TRBJ2-5	TRBV5-1	NA	TRBD1	CASSLAGTAEETQYF	TGCGCCAGCAGCTTGGCCGGGACAGCTGAAGAGACCCAGTACTTC
TRBJ1-3	TRBV28	few	NA	CASSSHGNTIYF	TGTGCCAGCAGTTCTCATGGAAACACCATATATTTT
TRBJ1-4	TRBV29-1	NA	NA	CSGRITGQRNEKLFF	TGCAGCGGACGAATAACGGGGCAGCGTAATGAAAAACTGTTTTTT
TRBJ2-3	TRBV6-1	NA	TRBD2	CASSEPWTSGKTDTQYF	TGTGCCAGCAGTGAACCCTGGACTAGCGGGAAAACAGATACGCAGTATTTT